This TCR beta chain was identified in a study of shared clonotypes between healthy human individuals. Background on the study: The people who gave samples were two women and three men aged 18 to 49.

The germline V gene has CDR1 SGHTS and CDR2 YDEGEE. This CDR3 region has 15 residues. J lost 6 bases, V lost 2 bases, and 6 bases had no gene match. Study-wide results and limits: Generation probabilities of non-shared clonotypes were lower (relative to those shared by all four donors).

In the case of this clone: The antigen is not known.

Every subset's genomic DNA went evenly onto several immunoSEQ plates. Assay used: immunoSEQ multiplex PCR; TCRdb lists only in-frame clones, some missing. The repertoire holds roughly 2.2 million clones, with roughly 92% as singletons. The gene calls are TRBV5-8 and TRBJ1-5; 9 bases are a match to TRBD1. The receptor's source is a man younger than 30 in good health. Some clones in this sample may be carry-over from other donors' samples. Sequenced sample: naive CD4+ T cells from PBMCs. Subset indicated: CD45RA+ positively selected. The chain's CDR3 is CASSFGTGKSQPQHF. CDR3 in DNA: TGTGCCAGCAGCTTTGGGACAGGGAAAAGTCAGCCCCAGCATTTT.